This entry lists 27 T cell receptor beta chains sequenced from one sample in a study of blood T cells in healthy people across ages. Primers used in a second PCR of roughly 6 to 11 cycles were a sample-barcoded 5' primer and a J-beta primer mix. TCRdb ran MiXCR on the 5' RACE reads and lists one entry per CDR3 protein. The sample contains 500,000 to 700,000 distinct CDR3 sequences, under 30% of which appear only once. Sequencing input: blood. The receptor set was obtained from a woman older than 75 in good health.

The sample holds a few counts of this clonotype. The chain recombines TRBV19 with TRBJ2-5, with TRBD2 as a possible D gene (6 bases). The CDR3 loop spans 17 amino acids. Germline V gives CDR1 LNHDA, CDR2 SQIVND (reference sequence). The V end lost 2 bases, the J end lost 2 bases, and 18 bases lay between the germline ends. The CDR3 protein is CASSIPPGLEGQETQYF. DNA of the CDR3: TGTGCCAGTAGTATACCACCGGGTTTGGAGGGGCAAGAGACCCAGTACTTC.

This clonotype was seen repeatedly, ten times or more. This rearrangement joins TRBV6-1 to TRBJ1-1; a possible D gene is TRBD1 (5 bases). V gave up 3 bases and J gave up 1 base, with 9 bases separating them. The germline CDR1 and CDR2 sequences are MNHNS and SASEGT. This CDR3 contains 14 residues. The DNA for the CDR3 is TGTGCCAGCAGTGAGTCAGGGACGAACACTGAAGCTTTCTTT. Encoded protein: CASSESGTNTEAFF.

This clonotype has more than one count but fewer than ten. In DNA form, the CDR3 reads TGTGCCAGCAGCGTAGAAGGGGGGGACACCGGGGAGCTGTTTTTT. Residues: CASSVEGGDTGELFF. This chain links TRBV9 with TRBJ2-2, with D maybe TRBD2 (7 bases). Germline V gene lookup returns CDR1 SGDLS and CDR2 YYNGEE. CDR3 length: 15 amino acids. Trimming took off 0 bases at V and 3 bases at J, with 9 bases between the two ends. The whole variable domain, remainder taken from reference TRBV9 and TRBJ2-2, is DSGVTQTPKHLITATGQRVTLRCSPRSGDLSVYWYQQSLDQGLQFLIQYYNGEERAKGNILERFSAQQFPDLHSELNLSSLELGDSALYFCASSVEGGDTGELFFGEGSRLTVL.

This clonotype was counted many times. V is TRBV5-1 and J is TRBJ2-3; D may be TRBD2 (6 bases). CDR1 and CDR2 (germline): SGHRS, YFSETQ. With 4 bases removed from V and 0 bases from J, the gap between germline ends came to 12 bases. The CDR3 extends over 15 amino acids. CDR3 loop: CASSRSGTSTDTQYF. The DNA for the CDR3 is TGCGCCAGCAGCCGTTCCGGGACTAGCACAGATACGCAGTATTTT.

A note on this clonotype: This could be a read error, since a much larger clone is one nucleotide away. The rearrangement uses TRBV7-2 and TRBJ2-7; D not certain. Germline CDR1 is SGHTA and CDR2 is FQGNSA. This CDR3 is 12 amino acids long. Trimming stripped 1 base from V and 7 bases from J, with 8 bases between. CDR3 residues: CASSLVLNEQYF. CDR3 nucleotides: TGTGCCAGCAGCTTAGTTCTCAATGAGCAGTACTTC.

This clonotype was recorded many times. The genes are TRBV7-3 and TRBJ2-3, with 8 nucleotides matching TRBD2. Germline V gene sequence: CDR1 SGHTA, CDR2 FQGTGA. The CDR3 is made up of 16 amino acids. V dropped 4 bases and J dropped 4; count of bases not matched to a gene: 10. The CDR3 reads CASSSRTSSGADTQYF. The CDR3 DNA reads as TGTGCCAGCAGCTCCAGGACTAGCTCGGGGGCAGATACGCAGTATTTT.

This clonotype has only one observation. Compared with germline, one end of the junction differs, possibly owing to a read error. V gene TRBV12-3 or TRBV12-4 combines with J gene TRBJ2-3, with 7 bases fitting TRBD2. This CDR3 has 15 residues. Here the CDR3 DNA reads TGTGCCAGCAGTCCTAGCGGAGTGCGCACAGATGCGCAGTATTTT. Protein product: CASSPSGVRTDAQYF.

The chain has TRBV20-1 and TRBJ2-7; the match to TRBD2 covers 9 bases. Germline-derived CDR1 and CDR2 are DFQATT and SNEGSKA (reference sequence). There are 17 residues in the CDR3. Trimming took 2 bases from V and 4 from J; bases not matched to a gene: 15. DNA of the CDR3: TGCAGTGCTAGAAATTCCCGGGCTAGCGGGGCTGGGTACGAGCAGTACTTC. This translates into CSARNSRASGAGYEQYF.

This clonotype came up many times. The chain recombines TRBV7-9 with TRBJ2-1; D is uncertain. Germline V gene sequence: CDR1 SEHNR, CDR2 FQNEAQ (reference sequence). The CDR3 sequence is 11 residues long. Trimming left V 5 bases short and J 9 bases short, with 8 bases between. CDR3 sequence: CASSPSREQFF. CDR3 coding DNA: TGTGCCAGCAGCCCCTCCCGTGAGCAGTTCTTC.

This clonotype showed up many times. This CDR3 is CASSGGVGANQPQHF. CDR3 coding DNA: TGTGCCAGCAGCGGAGGGGTAGGAGCGAATCAGCCCCAGCATTTT. The chain has TRBV7-6 and TRBJ1-5; D is perhaps TRBD1 (5 bases). Germline CDR1 is SGHVS and CDR2 is FNYEAQ. This CDR3 region has 15 residues. The germline V and J ends were trimmed by 5 bases and 4 bases, with 15 bases remaining between them.

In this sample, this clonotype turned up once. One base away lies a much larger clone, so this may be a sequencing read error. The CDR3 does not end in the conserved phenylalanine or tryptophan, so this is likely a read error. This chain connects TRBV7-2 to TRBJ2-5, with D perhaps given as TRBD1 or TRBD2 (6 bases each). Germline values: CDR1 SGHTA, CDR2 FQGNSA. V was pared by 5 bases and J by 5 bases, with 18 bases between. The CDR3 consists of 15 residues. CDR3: CASSGGTRRRETQYV. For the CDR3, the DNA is TGTGCCAGCAGCGGGGGGACAAGGCGTAGGGAGACCCAGTACGTC.

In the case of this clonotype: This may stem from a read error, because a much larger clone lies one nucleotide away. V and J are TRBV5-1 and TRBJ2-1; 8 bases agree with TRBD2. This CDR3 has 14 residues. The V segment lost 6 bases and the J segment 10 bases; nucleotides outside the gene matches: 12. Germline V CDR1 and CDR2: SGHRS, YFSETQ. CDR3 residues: CASKPELAVYEQFF. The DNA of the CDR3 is TGCGCCAGCAAACCGGAACTAGCGGTGTACGAGCAGTTCTTC.

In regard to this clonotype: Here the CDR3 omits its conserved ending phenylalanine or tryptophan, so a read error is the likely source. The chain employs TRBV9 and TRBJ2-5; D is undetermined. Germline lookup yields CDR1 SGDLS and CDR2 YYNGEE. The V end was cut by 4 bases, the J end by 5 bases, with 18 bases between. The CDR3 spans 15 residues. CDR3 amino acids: CASSSRAVGGETQYV. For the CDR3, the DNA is TGTGCCAGCAGCTCGAGAGCTGTGGGTGGGGAGACCCAGTACGTC.

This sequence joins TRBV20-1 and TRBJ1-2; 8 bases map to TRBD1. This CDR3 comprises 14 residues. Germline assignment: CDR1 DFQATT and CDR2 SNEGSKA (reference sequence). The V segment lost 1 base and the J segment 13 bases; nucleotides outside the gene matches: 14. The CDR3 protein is CSARVVGQGVLSTF. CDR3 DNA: TGCAGTGCTAGAGTCGTTGGACAGGGAGTTTTGTCCACCTTC.

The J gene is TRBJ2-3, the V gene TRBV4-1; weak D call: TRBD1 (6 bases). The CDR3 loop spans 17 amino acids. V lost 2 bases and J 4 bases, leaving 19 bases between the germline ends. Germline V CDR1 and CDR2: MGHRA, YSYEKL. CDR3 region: CASSQHTGNGAPDTQYF. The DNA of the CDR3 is TGCGCCAGCAGCCAACATACAGGGAATGGGGCACCAGATACGCAGTATTTT.

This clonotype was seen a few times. The CDR3 region is CASSLGGEEGEKLFF. The CDR3 bases are TGTGCCAGCAGCTTAGGGGGAGAGGAAGGTGAAAAACTGTTTTTT. V is TRBV7-9 and J is TRBJ1-4; D gene uncertain. Per germline, CDR1 SEHNR and CDR2 FQNEAQ (reference sequence). Trimming took 1 base from V and 7 from J, leaving 13 bases between them. The CDR3 has 15 amino acids. The whole variable domain, remainder taken from reference TRBV7-9 and TRBJ1-4, is DTGVSQNPRHKITKRGQNVTFRCDPISEHNRLYWYRQTLGQGPEFLTYFQNEAQLEKSRLLSDRFSAERPKGSFSTLEIQRTEQGDSAMYLCASSLGGEEGEKLFFGSGTQLSVL.

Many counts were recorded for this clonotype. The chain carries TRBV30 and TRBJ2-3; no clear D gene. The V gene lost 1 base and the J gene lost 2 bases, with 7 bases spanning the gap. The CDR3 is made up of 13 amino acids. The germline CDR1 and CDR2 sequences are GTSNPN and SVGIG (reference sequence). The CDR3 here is CAWSAGPTDTQYF. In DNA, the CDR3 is TGTGCCTGGAGTGCTGGTCCCACAGATACGCAGTATTTT.

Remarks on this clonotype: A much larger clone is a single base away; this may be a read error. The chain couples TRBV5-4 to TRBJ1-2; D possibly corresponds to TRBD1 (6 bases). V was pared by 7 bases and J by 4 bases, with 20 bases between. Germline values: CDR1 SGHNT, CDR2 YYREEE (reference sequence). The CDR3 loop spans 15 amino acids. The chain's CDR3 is CASGVRPGDIYGYTF. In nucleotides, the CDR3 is TGTGCCAGCGGCGTGAGGCCAGGGGATATCTATGGCTACACCTTC.

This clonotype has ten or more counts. CDR3 DNA: TGCAGTGCTAGAGGGCCAGGGATTCCAAGTTCACCCCTCCACTTT. The encoded protein is CSARGPGIPSSPLHF. The chain couples TRBV20-1 to TRBJ1-6; D perhaps matches TRBD1 (5 bases). There are 15 residues in the CDR3. V gave up 1 base and J gave up 9 bases, with 16 bases separating them. CDR1 is DFQATT and CDR2 is SNEGSKA in the germline V gene (reference sequence).

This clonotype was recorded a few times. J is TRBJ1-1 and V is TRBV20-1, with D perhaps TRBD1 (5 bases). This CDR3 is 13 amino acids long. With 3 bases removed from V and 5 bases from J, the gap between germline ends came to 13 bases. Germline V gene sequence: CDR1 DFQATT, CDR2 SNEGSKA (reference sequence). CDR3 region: CSARRYRNTEAFF. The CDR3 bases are TGCAGTGCTAGGCGTTACAGGAATACTGAAGCTTTCTTT.

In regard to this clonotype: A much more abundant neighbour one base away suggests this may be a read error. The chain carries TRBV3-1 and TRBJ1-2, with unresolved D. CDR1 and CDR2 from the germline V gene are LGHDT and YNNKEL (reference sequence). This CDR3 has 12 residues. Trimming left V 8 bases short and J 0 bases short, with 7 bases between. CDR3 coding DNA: TGTGCCAGCGCCGCAGCTAACTATGGCTACACCTTC. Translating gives CASAAANYGYTF.

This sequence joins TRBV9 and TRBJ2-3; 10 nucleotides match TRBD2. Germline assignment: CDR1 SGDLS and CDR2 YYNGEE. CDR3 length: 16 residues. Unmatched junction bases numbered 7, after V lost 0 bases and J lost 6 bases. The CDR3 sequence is CASSVAPAGGEDTQYF. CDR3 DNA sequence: TGTGCCAGCAGCGTAGCGCCAGCGGGGGGGGAGGATACGCAGTATTTT.

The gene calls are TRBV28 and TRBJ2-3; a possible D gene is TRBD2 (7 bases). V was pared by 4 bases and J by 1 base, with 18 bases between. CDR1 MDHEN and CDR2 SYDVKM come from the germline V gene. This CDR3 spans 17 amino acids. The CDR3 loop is CASSSAAGRGRTDTQYF. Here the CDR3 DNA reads TGTGCCAGCAGTTCAGCCGCCGGGCGGGGGCGCACAGATACGCAGTATTTT.

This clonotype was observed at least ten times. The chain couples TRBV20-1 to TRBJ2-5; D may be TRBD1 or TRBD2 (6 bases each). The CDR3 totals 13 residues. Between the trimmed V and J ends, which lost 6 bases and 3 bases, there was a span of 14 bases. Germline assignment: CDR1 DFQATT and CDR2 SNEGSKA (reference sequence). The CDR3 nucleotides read TGCAGTGCCACAAAGGGGGGAAAAGAGACCCAGTACTTC. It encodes CSATKGGKETQYF.

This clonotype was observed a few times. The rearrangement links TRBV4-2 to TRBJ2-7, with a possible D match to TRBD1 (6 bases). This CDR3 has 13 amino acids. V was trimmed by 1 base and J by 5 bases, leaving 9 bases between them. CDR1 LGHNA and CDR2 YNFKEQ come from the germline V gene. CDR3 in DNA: TGTGCCAGCAGCCAAGTAGGGGGTAACGAGCAGTACTTC. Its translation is CASSQVGGNEQYF.

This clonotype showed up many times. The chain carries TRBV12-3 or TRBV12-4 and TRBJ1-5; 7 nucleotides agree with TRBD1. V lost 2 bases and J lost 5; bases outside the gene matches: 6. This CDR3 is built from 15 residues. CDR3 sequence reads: CASSLTGQRHQPQHF. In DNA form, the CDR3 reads TGTGCCAGCAGTTTAACGGGACAGCGACATCAGCCCCAGCATTTT.

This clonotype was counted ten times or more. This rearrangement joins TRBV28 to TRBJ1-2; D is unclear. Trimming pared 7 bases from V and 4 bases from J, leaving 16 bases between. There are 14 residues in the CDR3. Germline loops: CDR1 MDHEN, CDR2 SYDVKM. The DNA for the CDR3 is TGTGCCAGCAATCCAGGAGATGGATTCTATGGCTACACCTTC. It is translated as CASNPGDGFYGYTF.